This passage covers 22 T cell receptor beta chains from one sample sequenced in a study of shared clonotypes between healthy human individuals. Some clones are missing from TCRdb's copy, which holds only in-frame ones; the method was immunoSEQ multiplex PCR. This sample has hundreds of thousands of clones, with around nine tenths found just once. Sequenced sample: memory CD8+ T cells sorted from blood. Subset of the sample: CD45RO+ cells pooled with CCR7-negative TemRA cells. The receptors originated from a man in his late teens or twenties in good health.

The CDR3 loop is CASSMRDREYEQYF. As DNA, the CDR3 is TGTGCCAGTAGTATGAGGGACAGAGAATACGAGCAGTACTTC. This chain links TRBV19 with TRBJ2-7; TRBD1 matches 7 bases. CDR3 length equals 14 residues. V shed 3 bases, J shed 4 bases, and the junction held 6 bases outside the gene matches. In germline, CDR1 is LNHDA, CDR2 SQIVND (reference sequence). Full variable domain (missing parts from reference TRBV19 and TRBJ2-7): DGGITQSPKYLFRKEGQNVTLSCEQNLNHDAMYWYRQDPGQGLRLIYYSQIVNDFQKGDIAEGYSVSREKKESFPLTVTSAQKNPTAFYLCASSMRDREYEQYFGPGTRLTVT.

The CDR3 DNA is TGTGCCAGCAGTGAAGACCAGACTCGTGCTCTAACGGGCTCTGGGGCCAACGTCCTGACTTTC. This translates into CASSEDQTRALTGSGANVLTF. This sequence joins TRBV2 and TRBJ2-6; D ambiguous. Germline CDR1 SNHLY, CDR2 FYNNEI. V lost 1 base and J 0 bases, leaving 22 bases between the germline ends. This CDR3 has 21 amino acids.

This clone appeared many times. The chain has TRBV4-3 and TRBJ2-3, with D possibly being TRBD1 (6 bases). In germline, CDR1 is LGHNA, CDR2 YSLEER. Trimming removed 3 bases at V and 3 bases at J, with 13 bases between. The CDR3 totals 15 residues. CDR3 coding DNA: TGCGCCAGCAGCCATGGGGCCACAGGGACAGATACGCAGTATTTT. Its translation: CASSHGATGTDTQYF.

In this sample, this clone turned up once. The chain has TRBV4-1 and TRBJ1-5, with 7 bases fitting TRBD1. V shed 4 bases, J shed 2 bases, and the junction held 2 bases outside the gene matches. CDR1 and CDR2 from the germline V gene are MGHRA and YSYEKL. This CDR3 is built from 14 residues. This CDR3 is CASSPQGGNQPQHF. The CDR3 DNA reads TGCGCCAGCAGCCCTCAGGGGGGCAATCAGCCCCAGCATTTT.

DNA for the CDR3: TGTGCCATCAGTGAGGAGGGTTTGCGCACTGAAGCTTTCTTT. Translation gives CAISEEGLRTEAFF. V usage is TRBV10-3 and J usage is TRBJ1-1; D not resolved. Trimming took 2 bases from V and 4 from J, leaving 11 bases between them. This CDR3 region has 14 residues. Germline CDR1 reads ENHRY; CDR2 reads SYGVKD.

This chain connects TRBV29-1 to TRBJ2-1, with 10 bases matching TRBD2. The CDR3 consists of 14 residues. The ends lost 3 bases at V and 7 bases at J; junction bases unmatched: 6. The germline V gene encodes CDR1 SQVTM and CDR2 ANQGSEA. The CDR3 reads CSVEPLAGANEQFF. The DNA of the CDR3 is TGCAGCGTTGAGCCCCTAGCGGGAGCAAATGAGCAGTTCTTC.

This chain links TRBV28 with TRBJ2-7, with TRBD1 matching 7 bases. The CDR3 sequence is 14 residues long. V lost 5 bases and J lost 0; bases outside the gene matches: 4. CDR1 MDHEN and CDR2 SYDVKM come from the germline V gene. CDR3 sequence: CASSLQGSSYEQYF. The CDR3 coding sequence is TGTGCCAGCAGTCTACAGGGGAGCTCCTACGAGCAGTACTTC.

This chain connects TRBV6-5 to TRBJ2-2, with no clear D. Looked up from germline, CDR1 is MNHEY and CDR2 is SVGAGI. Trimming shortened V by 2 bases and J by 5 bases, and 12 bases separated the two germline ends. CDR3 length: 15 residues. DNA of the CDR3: TGTGCCAGCAGTTACCGTTCCCGTGGAACCGGGGAGCTGTTTTTT. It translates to CASSYRSRGTGELFF.

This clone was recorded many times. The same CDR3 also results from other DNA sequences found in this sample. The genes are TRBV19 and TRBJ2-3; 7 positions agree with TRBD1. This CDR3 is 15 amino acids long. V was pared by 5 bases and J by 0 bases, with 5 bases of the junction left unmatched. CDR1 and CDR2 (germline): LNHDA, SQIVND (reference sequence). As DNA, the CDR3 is TGTGCCAGTAGTTACGACAGGGCAAGCACAGATACGCAGTATTTT. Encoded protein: CASSYDRASTDTQYF.

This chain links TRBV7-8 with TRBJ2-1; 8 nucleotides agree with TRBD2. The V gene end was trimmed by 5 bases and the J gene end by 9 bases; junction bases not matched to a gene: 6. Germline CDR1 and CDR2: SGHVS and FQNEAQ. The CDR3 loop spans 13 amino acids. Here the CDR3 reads CASSAIAGIEQFF. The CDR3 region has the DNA TGTGCCAGCAGCGCGATAGCGGGGATTGAGCAGTTCTTC.

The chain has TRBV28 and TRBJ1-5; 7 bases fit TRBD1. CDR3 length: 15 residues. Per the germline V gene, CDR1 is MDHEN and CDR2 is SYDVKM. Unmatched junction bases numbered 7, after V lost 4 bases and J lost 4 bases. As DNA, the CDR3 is TGTGCCAGCAGTTCCACAGGGGAAGGGAATCAGCCCCAGCATTTT. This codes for CASSSTGEGNQPQHF. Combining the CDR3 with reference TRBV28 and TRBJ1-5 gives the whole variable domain DVKVTQSSRYLVKRTGEKVFLECVQDMDHENMFWYRQDPGLGLRLIYFSYDVKMKEKGDIPEGYSVSREKKERFSLILESASTNQTSMYLCASSSTGEGNQPQHFGDGTRLSIL.

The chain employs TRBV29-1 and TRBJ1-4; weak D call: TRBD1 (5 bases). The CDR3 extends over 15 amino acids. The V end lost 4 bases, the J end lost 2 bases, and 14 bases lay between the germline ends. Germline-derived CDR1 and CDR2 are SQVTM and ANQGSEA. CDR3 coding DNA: TGCAGCGTTGGTATTCGGGGGAAGACTAATGAAAAACTGTTTTTT. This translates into CSVGIRGKTNEKLFF.

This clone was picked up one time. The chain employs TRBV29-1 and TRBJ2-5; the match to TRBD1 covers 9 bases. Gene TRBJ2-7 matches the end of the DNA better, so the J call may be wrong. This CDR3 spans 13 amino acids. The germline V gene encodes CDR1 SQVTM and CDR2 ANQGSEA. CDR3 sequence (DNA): TGCAGCGTTGAGGGACAGGGCACCTACGAGCAGTACTTC. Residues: CSVEGQGTYEQYF.

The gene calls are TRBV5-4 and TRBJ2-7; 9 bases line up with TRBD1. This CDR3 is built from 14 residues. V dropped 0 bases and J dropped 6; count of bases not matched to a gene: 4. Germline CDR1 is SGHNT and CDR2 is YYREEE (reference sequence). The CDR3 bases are TGTGCCAGCAGCTTGGGACAGGGGGTGGGCGAGCAGTACTTC. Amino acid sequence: CASSLGQGVGEQYF.

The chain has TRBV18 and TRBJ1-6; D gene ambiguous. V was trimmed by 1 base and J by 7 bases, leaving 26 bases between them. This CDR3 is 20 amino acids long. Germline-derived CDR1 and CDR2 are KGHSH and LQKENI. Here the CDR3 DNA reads TGTGCCAGCTCACCACGAAGGTTTGCCTCGAAGGGATATAGGAATTCACCCCTCCACTTT. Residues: CASSPRRFASKGYRNSPLHF.

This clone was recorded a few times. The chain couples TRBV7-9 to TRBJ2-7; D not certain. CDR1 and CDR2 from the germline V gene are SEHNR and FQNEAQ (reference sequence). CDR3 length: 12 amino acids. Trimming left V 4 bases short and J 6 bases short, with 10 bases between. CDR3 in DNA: TGTGCCAGCAGCTCCCTGGGCCTCGAGCAGTACTTC. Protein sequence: CASSSLGLEQYF.

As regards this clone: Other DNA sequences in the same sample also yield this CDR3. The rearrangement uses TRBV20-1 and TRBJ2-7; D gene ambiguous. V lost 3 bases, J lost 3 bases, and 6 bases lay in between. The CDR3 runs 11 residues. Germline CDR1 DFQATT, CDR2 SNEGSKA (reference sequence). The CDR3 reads CSASDSYEQYF. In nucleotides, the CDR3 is TGCAGTGCTAGCGATAGCTACGAGCAGTACTTC.

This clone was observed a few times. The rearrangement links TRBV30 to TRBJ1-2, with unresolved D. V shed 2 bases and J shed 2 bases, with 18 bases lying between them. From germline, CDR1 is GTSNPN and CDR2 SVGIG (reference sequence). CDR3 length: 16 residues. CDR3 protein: CAWSTQPPAANYGYTF. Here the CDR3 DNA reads TGTGCCTGGAGTACCCAACCGCCGGCAGCCAACTATGGCTACACCTTC.

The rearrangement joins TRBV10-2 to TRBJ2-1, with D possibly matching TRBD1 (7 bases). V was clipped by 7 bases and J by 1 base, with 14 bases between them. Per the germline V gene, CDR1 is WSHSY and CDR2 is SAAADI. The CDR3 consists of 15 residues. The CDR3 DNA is TGCGCCAGCAACGACCAGGGGGGTTCCTACAATGAGCAGTTCTTC. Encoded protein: CASNDQGGSYNEQFF.

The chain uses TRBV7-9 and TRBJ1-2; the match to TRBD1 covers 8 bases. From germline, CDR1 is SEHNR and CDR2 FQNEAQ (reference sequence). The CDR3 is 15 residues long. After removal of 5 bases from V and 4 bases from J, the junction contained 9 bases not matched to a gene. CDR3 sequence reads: CASSPIRDRFYGYTF. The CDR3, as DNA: TGTGCCAGCAGCCCAATCCGGGACAGGTTCTATGGCTACACCTTC. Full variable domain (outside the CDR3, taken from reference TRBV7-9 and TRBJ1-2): DTGVSQNPRHKITKRGQNVTFRCDPISEHNRLYWYRQTLGQGPEFLTYFQNEAQLEKSRLLSDRFSAERPKGSFSTLEIQRTEQGDSAMYLCASSPIRDRFYGYTFGSGTRLTVV.

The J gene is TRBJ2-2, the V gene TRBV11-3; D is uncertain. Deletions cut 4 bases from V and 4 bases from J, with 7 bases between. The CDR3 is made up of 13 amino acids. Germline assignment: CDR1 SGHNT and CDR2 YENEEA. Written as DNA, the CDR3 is TGTGCCAGCAGCTCCGGTCTCACCGGGGAGCTGTTTTTT. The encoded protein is CASSSGLTGELFF.

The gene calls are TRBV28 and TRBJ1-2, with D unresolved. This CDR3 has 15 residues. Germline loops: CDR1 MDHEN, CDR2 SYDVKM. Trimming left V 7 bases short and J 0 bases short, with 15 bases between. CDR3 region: CASILRTASNYGYTF. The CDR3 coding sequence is TGTGCCAGCATTCTCCGGACTGCTTCTAACTATGGCTACACCTTC.